A selection of T cell receptor beta chains follows, all from one sample in a study of blood T cell repertoires in COVID-19. Sequencing was performed with immunoSEQ multiplex PCR; in TCRdb, only in-frame clones are kept and a portion is missing. The sample shows about 300,000 clones, around nine tenths of them seen only once. The material sequenced was peripheral blood. Every receptor here comes from a man between 65 and 79 years old with acute or convalescent COVID-19. Each CDR3 is given with its conserved first and last residue. The order of the fields is V gene, clone size, D gene, J gene, CDR3 protein, CDR3 DNA. A D gene is named only where the DNA matches it firmly. The size of a clone is reported for some rows only, either as once, few or many, or as a class for expanded clones.

TRBV5-4	-	TRBD1	TRBJ2-3	CASSLGGDRGLADTQYF	TGTGCCAGCAGCTTGGGTGGGGACAGGGGTCTCGCAGATACGCAGTATTTT
TRBV19	-	TRBD1	TRBJ1-1	CASTITGGNTEAFF	TGTGCCAGCACAATTACAGGGGGAAACACTGAAGCTTTCTTT
TRBV10-3	-	TRBD2	TRBJ2-3	CAISDRSGRALGTDTQYF	TGTGCCATCAGTGATCGGAGCGGGAGGGCCTTAGGCACAGATACGCAGTATTTT
TRBV24-1	-	TRBD1	TRBJ2-6	CATSDWRDRDSGANVLTF	TGTGCCACCAGTGATTGGAGGGACAGGGACTCTGGGGCCAACGTCCTGACTTTC
TRBV5-1	-	TRBD2	TRBJ2-1	CASSPHAGGRAGDEQFF	TGCGCCAGCAGCCCCCACGCGGGCGGGAGGGCCGGCGATGAGCAGTTCTTC
TRBV5-6	-	TRBD1	TRBJ1-2	CASSLDRGNYGYTF	TGTGCCAGCAGCTTGGACAGGGGCAACTATGGCTACACCTTC
TRBV6-5	-	TRBD1	TRBJ2-7	CASSYDRDRGYEQYF	TGTGCCAGCAGTTACGATCGGGACAGGGGCTACGAGCAGTACTTC
TRBV19	-	TRBD1	TRBJ2-1	CASSIRGQGARDEQFF	TGTGCCAGTAGTATAAGGGGGCAGGGGGCTAGGGATGAGCAGTTCTTC
TRBV5-1	-	TRBD1	TRBJ1-1	CASSSGTAVNTEAFF	TGCGCCAGCAGTTCCGGGACAGCTGTGAACACTGAAGCTTTCTTT
TRBV10-3	-	TRBD1	TRBJ2-5	CAISESKGTGVGETQYF	TGTGCCATCAGTGAGTCGAAAGGGACAGGGGTCGGAGAGACCCAGTACTTC
TRBV5-1	once	TRBD1	TRBJ2-4	CASSLGQGAKNIQYF	TGCGCCAGCAGCTTAGGACAGGGAGCCAAAAACATTCAGTACTTC
TRBV19	-	TRBD2	TRBJ2-7	CASSNAGGLYEQYF	TGTGCCAGTAGTAACGCGGGAGGCCTATACGAGCAGTACTTC
TRBV19	-	TRBD1	TRBJ2-1	CASSSELDRGDEQFF	TGTGCCAGTAGTTCGGAGCTGGACAGGGGAGATGAGCAGTTCTTC
TRBV6-6	-	-	TRBJ2-7	CASSPARAVADEQYF	TGTGCCAGCAGCCCCGCCAGGGCAGTCGCTGACGAGCAGTACTTC
TRBV7-2	once	TRBD2	TRBJ2-2	CASSGAGTSHEELFF	TGTGCCAGCAGCGGGGCCGGGACTAGTCATGAGGAGCTGTTTTTT
TRBV27	-	-	TRBJ2-1	CASRGAGAVNNEQFF	TGTGCCAGCAGAGGTGCCGGTGCGGTTAACAATGAGCAGTTCTTC
TRBV4-1	-	-	TRBJ2-3	CASSQGSPGYTQYF	TGCGCCAGCAGCCAAGGGTCGCCAGGATATACGCAGTATTTT
TRBV11-2	few	-	TRBJ1-1	CASSLLSQKAFF	TGTGCCAGCAGCTTACTAAGCCAAAAAGCTTTCTTT
TRBV11-2	-	TRBD2	TRBJ2-5	CASSGYVGGQETQYF	TGTGCCAGCAGCGGTTACGTGGGGGGGCAAGAGACCCAGTACTTC
TRBV2	once	TRBD1	TRBJ1-5	CASTGDRAQPQHF	TGTGCCAGCACCGGGGACAGGGCTCAGCCCCAGCATTTT